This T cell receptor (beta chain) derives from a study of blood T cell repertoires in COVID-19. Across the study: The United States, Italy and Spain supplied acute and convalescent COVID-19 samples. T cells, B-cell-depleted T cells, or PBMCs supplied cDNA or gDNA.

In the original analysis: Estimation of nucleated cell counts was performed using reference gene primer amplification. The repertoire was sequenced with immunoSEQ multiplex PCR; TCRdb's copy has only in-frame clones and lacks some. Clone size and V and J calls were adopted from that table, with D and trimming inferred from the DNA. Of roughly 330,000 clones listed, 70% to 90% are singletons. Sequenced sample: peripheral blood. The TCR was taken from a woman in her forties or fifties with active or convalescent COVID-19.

CDR3 nucleotide sequence: TGTGCCAGCAGCCCTATAGCGGGAGGGCCGTACGAGCAGTACTTC. It is translated as CASSPIAGGPYEQYF. The chain has TRBV3-1 (or the pseudogene TRBV3-2) and TRBJ2-7; 11 bases map to TRBD2. The J segment lost 4 bases and the V segment lost 4 bases, leaving 6 bases of the junction unmatched. Germline V gene sequence: CDR1 LGHDT, CDR2 YNNKEL (reference sequence). The CDR3 is 15 amino acids.